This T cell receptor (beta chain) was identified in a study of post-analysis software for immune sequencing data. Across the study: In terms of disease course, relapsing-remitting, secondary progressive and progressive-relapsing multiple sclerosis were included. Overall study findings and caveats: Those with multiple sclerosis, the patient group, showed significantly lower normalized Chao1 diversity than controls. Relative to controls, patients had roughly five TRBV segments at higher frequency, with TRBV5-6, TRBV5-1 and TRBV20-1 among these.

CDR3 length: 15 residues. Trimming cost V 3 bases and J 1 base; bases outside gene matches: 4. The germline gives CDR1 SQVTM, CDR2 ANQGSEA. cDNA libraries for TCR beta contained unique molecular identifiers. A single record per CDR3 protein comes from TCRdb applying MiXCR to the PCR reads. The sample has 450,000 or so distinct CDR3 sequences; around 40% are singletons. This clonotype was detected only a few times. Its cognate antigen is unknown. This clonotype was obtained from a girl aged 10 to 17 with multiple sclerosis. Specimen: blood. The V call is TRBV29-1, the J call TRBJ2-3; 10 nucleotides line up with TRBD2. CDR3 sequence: CSVEVSGGRTDTQYF. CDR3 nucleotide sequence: TGCAGCGTTGAGGTTAGCGGGGGGCGCACAGATACGCAGTATTTT.